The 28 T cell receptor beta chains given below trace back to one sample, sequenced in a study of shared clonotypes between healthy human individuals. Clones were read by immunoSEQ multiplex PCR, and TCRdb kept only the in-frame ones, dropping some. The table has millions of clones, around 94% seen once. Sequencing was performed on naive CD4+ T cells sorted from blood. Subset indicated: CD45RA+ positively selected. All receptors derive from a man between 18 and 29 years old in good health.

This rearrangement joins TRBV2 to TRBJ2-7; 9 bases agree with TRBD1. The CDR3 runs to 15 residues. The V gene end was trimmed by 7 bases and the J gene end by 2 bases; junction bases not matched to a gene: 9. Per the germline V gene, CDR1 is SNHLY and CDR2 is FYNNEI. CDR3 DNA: TGTGCCAGCAAACGACCGGGACAGGGTCCCTACGAGCAGTACTTC. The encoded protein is CASKRPGQGPYEQYF.

CDR3 loop: CASSSITPNTEAFF. The CDR3 nucleotides are TGTGCCAGTAGTAGTATCACACCTAACACTGAAGCTTTCTTT. The V gene is TRBV19, the J gene TRBJ1-1; D is uncertain. The length of the CDR3 is 14 residues. V gave up 4 bases and J gave up 2 bases, with 11 bases separating them. Germline CDR1 is LNHDA and CDR2 is SQIVND (reference sequence). The full variable domain, with the rest looked up from reference TRBV19 and TRBJ1-1, is DGGITQSPKYLFRKEGQNVTLSCEQNLNHDAMYWYRQDPGQGLRLIYYSQIVNDFQKGDIAEGYSVSREKKESFPLTVTSAQKNPTAFYLCASSSITPNTEAFFGQGTRLTVV.

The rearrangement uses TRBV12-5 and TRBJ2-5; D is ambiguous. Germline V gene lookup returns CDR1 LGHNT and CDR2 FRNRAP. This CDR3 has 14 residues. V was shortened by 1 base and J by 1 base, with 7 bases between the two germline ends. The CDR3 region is CASGLGEGQETQYF. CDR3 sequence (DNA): TGTGCTAGTGGTTTGGGGGAAGGCCAAGAGACCCAGTACTTC.

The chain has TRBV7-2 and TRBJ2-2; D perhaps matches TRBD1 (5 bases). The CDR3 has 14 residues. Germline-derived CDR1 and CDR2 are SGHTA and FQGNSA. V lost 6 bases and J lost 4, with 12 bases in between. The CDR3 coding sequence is TGTGCCAGCAGTCCTAGACAGTTCACCGGGGAGCTGTTTTTT. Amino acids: CASSPRQFTGELFF.

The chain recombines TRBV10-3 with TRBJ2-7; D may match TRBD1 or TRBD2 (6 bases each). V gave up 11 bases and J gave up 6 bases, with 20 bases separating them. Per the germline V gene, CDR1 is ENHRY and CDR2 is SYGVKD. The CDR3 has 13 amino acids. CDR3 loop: CASGDRAGGEQYF. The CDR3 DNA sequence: TGTGCCTCAGGGGACCGGGCCGGGGGCGAGCAGTACTTC.

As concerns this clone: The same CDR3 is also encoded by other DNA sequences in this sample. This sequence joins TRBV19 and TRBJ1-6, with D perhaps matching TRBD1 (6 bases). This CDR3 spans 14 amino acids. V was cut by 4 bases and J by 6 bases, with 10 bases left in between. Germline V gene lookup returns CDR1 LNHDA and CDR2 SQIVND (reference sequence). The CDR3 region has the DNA TGTGCCAGTAGTACTACAGGGTCTAATTCACCCCTCCACTTT. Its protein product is CASSTTGSNSPLHF.

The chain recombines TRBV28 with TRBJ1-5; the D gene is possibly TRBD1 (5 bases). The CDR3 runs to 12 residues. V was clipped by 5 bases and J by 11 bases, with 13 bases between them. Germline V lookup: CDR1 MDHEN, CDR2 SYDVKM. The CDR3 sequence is CASSPTRGSQHF. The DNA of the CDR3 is TGTGCCAGCAGTCCCACCCGGGGGTCCCAGCATTTT.

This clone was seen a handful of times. The CDR3 protein is CASAGSNQPQHF. CDR3 DNA: TGTGCCAGCGCGGGTAGCAATCAGCCCCAGCATTTT. The chain has TRBV28 and TRBJ1-5, with D uncertain. Trimming cost V 8 bases and J 0 bases, with 5 bases left between them. Germline V gene sequence: CDR1 MDHEN, CDR2 SYDVKM. CDR3 length: 12 amino acids.

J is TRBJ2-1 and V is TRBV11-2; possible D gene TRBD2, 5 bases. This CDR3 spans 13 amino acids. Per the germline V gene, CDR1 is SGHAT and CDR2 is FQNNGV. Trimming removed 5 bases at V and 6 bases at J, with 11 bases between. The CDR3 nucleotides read TGTGCCAGCAGCCGAGGACTCGGCAATGAGCAGTTCTTC. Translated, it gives CASSRGLGNEQFF.

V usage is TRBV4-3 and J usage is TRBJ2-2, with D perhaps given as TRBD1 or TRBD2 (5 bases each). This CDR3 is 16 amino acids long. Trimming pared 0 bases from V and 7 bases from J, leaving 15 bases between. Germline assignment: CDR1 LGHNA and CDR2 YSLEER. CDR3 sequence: CASSQDGGTPFGELFF. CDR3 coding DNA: TGCGCCAGCAGCCAAGATGGGGGTACTCCTTTCGGGGAGCTGTTTTTT.

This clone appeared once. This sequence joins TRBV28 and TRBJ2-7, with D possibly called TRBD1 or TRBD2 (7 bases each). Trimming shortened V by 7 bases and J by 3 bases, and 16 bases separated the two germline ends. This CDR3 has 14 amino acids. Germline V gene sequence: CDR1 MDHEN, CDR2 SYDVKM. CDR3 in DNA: TGTGCCAGCAACCAGGGGGGGGGCATCTACGAGCAGTACTTC. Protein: CASNQGGGIYEQYF.

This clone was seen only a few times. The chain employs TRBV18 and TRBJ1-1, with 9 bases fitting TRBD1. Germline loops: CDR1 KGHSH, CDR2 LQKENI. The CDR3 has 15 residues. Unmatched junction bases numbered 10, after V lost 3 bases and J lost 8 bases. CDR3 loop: CASSPNRGREIEAFF. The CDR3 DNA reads TGTGCCAGCTCACCCAACAGGGGGCGCGAGATAGAAGCTTTCTTT.

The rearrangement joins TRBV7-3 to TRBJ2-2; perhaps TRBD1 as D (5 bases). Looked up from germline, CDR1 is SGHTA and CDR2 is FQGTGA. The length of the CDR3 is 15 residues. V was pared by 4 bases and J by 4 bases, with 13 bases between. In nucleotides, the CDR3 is TGTGCCAGCAGCTCCCAGGGCGGAATCACCGGGGAGCTGTTTTTT. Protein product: CASSSQGGITGELFF.

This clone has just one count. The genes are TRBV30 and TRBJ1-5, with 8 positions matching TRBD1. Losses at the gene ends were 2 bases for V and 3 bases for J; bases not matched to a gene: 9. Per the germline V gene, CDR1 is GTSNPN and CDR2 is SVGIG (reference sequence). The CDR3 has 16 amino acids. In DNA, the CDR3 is TGTGCCTGGAGTCGCCGGACAGGGCCTTACAATCAGCCCCAGCATTTT. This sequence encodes CAWSRRTGPYNQPQHF.

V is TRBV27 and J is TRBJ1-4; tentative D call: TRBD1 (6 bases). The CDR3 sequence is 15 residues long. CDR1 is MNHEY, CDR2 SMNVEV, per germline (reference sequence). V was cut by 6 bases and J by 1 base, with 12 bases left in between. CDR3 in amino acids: CASSLIQGTNEKLFF. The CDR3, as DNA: TGTGCCAGCAGCCTAATACAGGGAACTAATGAAAAACTGTTTTTT.

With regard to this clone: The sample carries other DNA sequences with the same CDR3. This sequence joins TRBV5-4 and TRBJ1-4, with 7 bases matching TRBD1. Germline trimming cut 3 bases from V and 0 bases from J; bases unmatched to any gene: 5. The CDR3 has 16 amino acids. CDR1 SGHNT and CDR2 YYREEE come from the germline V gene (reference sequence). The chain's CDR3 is CASSSRQGATNEKLFF. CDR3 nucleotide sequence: TGTGCCAGCAGCTCTCGACAGGGCGCAACTAATGAAAAACTGTTTTTT.

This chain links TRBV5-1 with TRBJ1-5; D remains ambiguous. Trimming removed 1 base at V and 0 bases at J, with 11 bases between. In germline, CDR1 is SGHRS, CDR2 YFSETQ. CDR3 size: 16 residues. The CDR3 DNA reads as TGCGCCAGCAGCTTGAGTCCGGACTATAGCAATCAGCCCCAGCATTTT. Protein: CASSLSPDYSNQPQHF.

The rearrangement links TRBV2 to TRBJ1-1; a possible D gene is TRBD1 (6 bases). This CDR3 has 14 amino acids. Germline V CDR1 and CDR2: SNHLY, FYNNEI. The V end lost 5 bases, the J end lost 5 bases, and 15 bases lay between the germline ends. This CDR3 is CASSRAGGQTEAFF. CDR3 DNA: TGTGCCAGCAGTAGAGCGGGGGGGCAAACTGAAGCTTTCTTT.

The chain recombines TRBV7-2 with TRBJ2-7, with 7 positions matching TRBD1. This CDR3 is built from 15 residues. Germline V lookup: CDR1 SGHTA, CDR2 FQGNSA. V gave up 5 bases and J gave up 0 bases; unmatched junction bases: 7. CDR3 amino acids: CASSRLGQSSYEQYF. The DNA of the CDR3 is TGTGCCAGCAGCCGGTTGGGACAGTCCTCCTACGAGCAGTACTTC. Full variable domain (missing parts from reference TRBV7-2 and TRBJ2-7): GAGVSQSPSNKVTEKGKDVELRCDPISGHTALYWYRQSLGQGLEFLIYFQGNSAPDKSGLPSDRFSAERTGGSVSTLTIQRTQQEDSAVYLCASSRLGQSSYEQYFGPGTRLTVT.

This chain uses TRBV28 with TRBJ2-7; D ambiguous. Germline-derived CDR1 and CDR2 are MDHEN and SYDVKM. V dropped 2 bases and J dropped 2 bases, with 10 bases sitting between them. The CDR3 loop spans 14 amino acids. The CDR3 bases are TGTGCCAGCAGTTTAATCGGCACCACCTACGAGCAGTACTTC. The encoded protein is CASSLIGTTYEQYF.

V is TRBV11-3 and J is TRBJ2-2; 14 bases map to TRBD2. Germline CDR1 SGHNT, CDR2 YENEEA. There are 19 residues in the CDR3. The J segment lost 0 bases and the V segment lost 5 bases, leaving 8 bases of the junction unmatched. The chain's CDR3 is CASSTKGLAGVTNTGELFF. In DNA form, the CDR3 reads TGTGCCAGCAGCACTAAGGGACTAGCGGGAGTTACGAACACCGGGGAGCTGTTTTTT.

The CDR3 loop reads CASRHTGTSLVNEQYF. CDR3 nucleotides: TGTGCCAGCCGCCACACCGGGACTTCACTTGTCAACGAGCAGTACTTC. The V and J genes are TRBV11-2 and TRBJ2-7; the D gene is possibly TRBD2 (6 bases). This CDR3 comprises 16 residues. CDR1 is SGHAT and CDR2 is FQNNGV in the germline V gene. V was cut by 8 bases and J by 5 bases, with 25 bases left in between.

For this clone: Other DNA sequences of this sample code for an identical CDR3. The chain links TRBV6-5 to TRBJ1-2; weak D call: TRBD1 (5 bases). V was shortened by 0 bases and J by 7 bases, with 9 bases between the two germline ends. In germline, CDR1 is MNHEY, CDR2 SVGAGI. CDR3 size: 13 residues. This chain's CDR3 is CASSYSGAGGYTF. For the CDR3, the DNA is TGTGCCAGCAGTTACTCCGGGGCTGGTGGCTACACCTTC.

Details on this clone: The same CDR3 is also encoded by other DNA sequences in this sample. CDR3 sequence (DNA): TGTGCCAGCAGTGGAGAGGGGAACACCGGGGAGCTGTTTTTT. This encodes CASSGEGNTGELFF. V usage is TRBV2 and J usage is TRBJ2-2; TRBD2 might be the D (5 bases). CDR3 size: 14 residues. Looked up from germline, CDR1 is SNHLY and CDR2 is FYNNEI. V lost 4 bases and J 1 base, leaving 7 bases between the germline ends.

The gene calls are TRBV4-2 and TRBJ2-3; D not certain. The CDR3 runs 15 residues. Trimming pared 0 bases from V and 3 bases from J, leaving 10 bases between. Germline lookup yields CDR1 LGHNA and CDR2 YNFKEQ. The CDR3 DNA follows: TGTGCCAGCAGCCAAGACCCCCGTTCGACAGATACGCAGTATTTT. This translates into CASSQDPRSTDTQYF.

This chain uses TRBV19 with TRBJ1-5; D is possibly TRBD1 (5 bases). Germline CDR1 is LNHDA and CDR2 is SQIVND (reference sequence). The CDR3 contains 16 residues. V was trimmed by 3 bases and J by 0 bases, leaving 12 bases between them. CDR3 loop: CASSMPRGGSNQPQHF. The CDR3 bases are TGTGCCAGTAGTATGCCCCGGGGGGGTAGCAATCAGCCCCAGCATTTT.

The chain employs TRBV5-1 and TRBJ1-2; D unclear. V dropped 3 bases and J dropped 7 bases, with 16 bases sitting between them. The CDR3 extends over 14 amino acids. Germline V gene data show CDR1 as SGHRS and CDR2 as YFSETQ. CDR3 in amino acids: CASSYGPSEGGYTF. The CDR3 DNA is TGCGCCAGCAGCTACGGACCCAGTGAGGGTGGCTACACCTTC. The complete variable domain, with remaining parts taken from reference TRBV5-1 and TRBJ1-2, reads KAGVTQTPRYLIKTRGQQVTLSCSPISGHRSVSWYQQTPGQGLQFLFEYFSETQRNKGNFPGRFSGRQFSNSRSEMNVSTLELGDSALYLCASSYGPSEGGYTFGSGTRLTVV.

CDR3 amino acids: CASSRDRAFGEQYF. The CDR3 DNA sequence: TGTGCCAGCAGCCGGGACAGGGCTTTCGGCGAGCAGTACTTC. The chain carries TRBV7-8 and TRBJ2-7; 9 nucleotides line up with TRBD1. V lost 5 bases and J lost 6; bases outside the gene matches: 8. The CDR3 contains 14 residues. CDR1 is SGHVS and CDR2 is FQNEAQ in the germline V gene.